In this sample, the clone carrying this T cell receptor (beta chain) turned up once. The entry originates in a study of T cell responses to AZD1222 COVID-19 vaccine. The V gene end was trimmed by 4 bases and the J gene end by 7 bases; junction bases not matched to a gene: 4. CDR3 length equals 13 residues. From germline, CDR1 is MNHEY and CDR2 SVGEGT. Profiled with immunoSEQ multiplex PCR; TCRdb holds only in-frame clones, not every one. Seen here are roughly 13,000 clones, around 80% observed once, and the top ten hold around 40%. The receptor was derived from an adult who received the AZD1222 COVID-19 vaccine. The input for sequencing was peripheral blood, taken 28 days after the second AZD1222 dose. The chain combines TRBV6-2 or TRBV6-3 with TRBJ1-5; 7 bases are a match to TRBD1. The CDR3 protein is CASSSDRVQPQHF. In DNA form, the CDR3 reads TGTGCCAGCAGTTCCGACAGGGTCCAGCCCCAGCATTTT.